The 10 T cell receptor beta chains below come from one sample, sequenced in a study of cytomegalovirus exposure and HLA in healthy donors. Profiling relied on immunoSEQ multiplex PCR, and the TCRdb table lists in-frame clones only, not all of them. The data contain fewer than 350,000 clones, approximately 88% of them singletons. The material sequenced was PBMCs. Receptor source: a woman aged 18-35 years in good health and CMV-seronegative.

In its sample, this clone was seen a few times. The chain combines TRBV5-5 with TRBJ2-7, with D perhaps matching TRBD1 (6 bases). The CDR3 length is 13 residues. The V gene lost 2 bases and the J gene lost 4 bases, with 10 bases spanning the gap. Germline V gives CDR1 SGHKS, CDR2 YYEKEE (reference sequence). The CDR3, as DNA: TGTGCCAGCAGCTTTCCTGACAGGTACGAGCAGTACTTC. Protein sequence: CASSFPDRYEQYF.

The chain joins TRBV6-6 to TRBJ1-1; D gene unclear. The ends were cut back, 6 bases at V and 3 bases at J, with 11 bases in the middle. There are 13 residues in the CDR3. Germline lookup yields CDR1 MNHNY and CDR2 SVGAGI (reference sequence). The DNA of the CDR3 is TGTGCCAGCAGGGAGCGGGGTGACACTGAAGCTTTCTTT. This sequence encodes CASRERGDTEAFF.

The rearrangement links TRBV9 to TRBJ2-1; 9 bases match TRBD2. The CDR3 runs to 17 residues. The germline V gene encodes CDR1 SGDLS and CDR2 YYNGEE. After removal of 2 bases from V and 9 bases from J, the junction contained 15 bases not matched to a gene. This CDR3 is CASSVLPGGRALGEQFF. The CDR3 coding sequence is TGTGCCAGCAGCGTTCTTCCTGGCGGGAGGGCCCTCGGTGAGCAGTTCTTC.

CDR3 DNA: TGCGCCAGCAGCCAAGAAGGACAGGGCTCCTACAATGAGCAGTTCTTC. Protein: CASSQEGQGSYNEQFF. The gene calls are TRBV4-3 and TRBJ2-1; TRBD1 agrees at 8 bases. The CDR3 covers 16 residues. The germline gives CDR1 LGHNA, CDR2 YSLEER. Trimming cost V 0 bases and J 0 bases; bases outside gene matches: 1.

J is TRBJ2-2 and V is TRBV30, with unresolved D. Germline CDR1 GTSNPN, CDR2 SVGIG (reference sequence). The CDR3 sequence is 14 residues long. V lost 5 bases to trimming and J lost 2 bases, with 12 bases between them. The CDR3 spells CAWSVQLNTGELFF. CDR3 coding DNA: TGTGCCTGGTCAGTACAGTTAAACACCGGGGAGCTGTTTTTT.

The V call is TRBV19, the J call TRBJ1-4, with D possibly matching TRBD1 (5 bases). Germline loops: CDR1 LNHDA, CDR2 SQIVND (reference sequence). The CDR3 is 14 amino acids. With 2 bases removed from V and 7 bases from J, the gap between germline ends came to 11 bases. Written as DNA, the CDR3 is TGTGCCAGTAGTATAATGCAGGGCGGTGAAAAACTGTTTTTT. As protein: CASSIMQGGEKLFF.

CDR3 DNA sequence: TGTGCCAGCAGCCAAGGGGGCAGCGGGAGAGGTAACGGGGAGCTGTTTTTT. It yields the protein CASSQGGSGRGNGELFF. This rearrangement joins TRBV4-2 to TRBJ2-2; 8 bases are shared with TRBD2. The CDR3 runs 17 residues. CDR1 and CDR2 from the germline V gene are LGHNA and YNFKEQ. V trimming: 1 base; J trimming: 7 bases; junction bases outside the gene matches: 11.

The genes are TRBV2 and TRBJ1-5; D remains ambiguous. The CDR3 totals 15 residues. Trimming took 3 bases from V and 1 from J, leaving 10 bases between them. Germline CDR1 is SNHLY and CDR2 is FYNNEI. CDR3 in amino acids: CASSDEGTSNQPQHF. CDR3 sequence (DNA): TGTGCCAGCAGTGACGAGGGTACGAGCAATCAGCCCCAGCATTTT.

The V call is TRBV30, the J call TRBJ1-2; tentatively, D is TRBD1 (6 bases). V dropped 1 base and J dropped 0 bases, with 12 bases sitting between them. This CDR3 contains 15 residues. Germline values: CDR1 GTSNPN, CDR2 SVGIG (reference sequence). CDR3 nucleotide sequence: TGTGCCTGGAGTGGTACAGGGCCCACTAACTATGGCTACACCTTC. Translation gives CAWSGTGPTNYGYTF.

This clone was detected once. The chain couples TRBV9 to TRBJ1-1; D unclear. V was clipped by 0 bases and J by 4 bases, with 7 bases between them. The germline V gene has CDR1 SGDLS and CDR2 YYNGEE. The CDR3 contains 13 residues. CDR3 in amino acids: CASSVGGPTEAFF. DNA for the CDR3: TGTGCCAGCAGCGTAGGAGGGCCCACTGAAGCTTTCTTT.